This T cell receptor beta chain derives from a study of follicular helper T cells after annual influenza vaccination. Time point indicated: 2014-2015 season, 7 days after vaccination. Germline V CDR1 and CDR2: MNHNS, SASEGT. Trimming took 6 bases from V and 3 from J, leaving 9 bases between them. This CDR3 contains 13 residues. Produced via immunoSEQ multiplex PCR; TCRdb's table is partial and in-frame only. The profile covers about 15,000 clones, with approximately 84% appearing a single time and approximately 1.3% taken by the ten largest. V and J are TRBV6-1 and TRBJ1-5, with D unresolved. The clonotype comes from an adult who received the influenza vaccine. Specimen: CXCR5+ CD38- circulating T follicular helper cells from blood, collected 7 days after influenza vaccination. Indicated subset: circulating Tfh, non-naive CD4+CXCR5+PD-1+ (ICOS+CD38+ or ICOS-CD38-). CDR3 amino acids: CASRENFNQPQHF. CDR3 DNA: TGTGCCAGCAGGGAGAACTTCAATCAGCCCCAGCATTTT.